The 10 T cell receptor beta chains given below trace back to one sample, sequenced in a study of early T cells in non-severe SARS-CoV-2 infection. TCRdb ran MiXCR on the 5' RACE reads and lists one entry per CDR3 protein. The sample holds 20,000 to 30,000 distinct CDR3 sequences, approximately 6% seen once. Material for sequencing was whole blood. The receptors were sampled from an adult who was a healthcare worker with PCR-confirmed SARS-CoV-2 infection or an uninfected control (not recorded which).

This clonotype was recorded a few times. The chain couples TRBV11-2 to TRBJ1-1; TRBD1 agrees at 8 bases. Germline CDR1 is SGHAT and CDR2 is FQNNGV. The CDR3 covers 15 residues. Germline trimming cut 2 bases from V and 2 bases from J; bases unmatched to any gene: 4. The CDR3 DNA reads TGTGCCAGCAGCTTATCCAGGGGGCCCAACACTGAAGCTTTCTTT. This codes for CASSLSRGPNTEAFF.

Judged by abundance, this clonotype is large (0.1 to 1%). The chain uses TRBV6-5 and TRBJ2-7, with a weak D call TRBD1 (6 bases). Germline loops: CDR1 MNHEY, CDR2 SVGAGI. Deletions cut 5 bases from V and 4 bases from J, with 12 bases between. This CDR3 spans 13 amino acids. CDR3 protein: CASSHRDGYEQYF. The CDR3, as DNA: TGTGCCAGCAGTCACAGGGACGGGTACGAGCAGTACTTC.

This clonotype has a handful of counts. CDR3 coding DNA: TGTGCCAGCAGCTCCTGGGGCGCTTCCGGGGAGCTGTTTTTT. Encoded protein: CASSSWGASGELFF. The chain couples TRBV5-4 to TRBJ2-2; D possibly corresponds to TRBD1 (5 bases). From germline, CDR1 is SGHNT and CDR2 YYREEE (reference sequence). This CDR3 region has 14 residues. The V and J ends lost 3 bases and 6 bases respectively, with 12 bases between them. The full variable domain, its missing parts supplied by reference TRBV5-4 and TRBJ2-2, is ETGVTQSPTHLIKTRGQQVTLRCSSQSGHNTVSWYQQALGQGPQFIFQYYREEENGRGNFPPRFSGLQFPNYSSELNVNALELDDSALYLCASSSWGASGELFFGEGSRLTVL.

This clonotype was found many times. The chain carries TRBV7-2 and TRBJ2-1; possibly TRBD1 for D (5 bases). Looked up from germline, CDR1 is SGHTA and CDR2 is FQGNSA. The CDR3 runs 15 residues. V lost 4 bases, J lost 2 bases, and 12 bases lay in between. CDR3 sequence reads: CASSSDRQTYNEQFF. DNA of the CDR3: TGTGCCAGCAGCTCAGACAGACAGACCTACAATGAGCAGTTCTTC.

There are many counts of this clonotype. The chain couples TRBV29-1 to TRBJ2-1; D ambiguous. The CDR3 runs 13 residues. V lost 3 bases, J lost 7 bases, and 13 bases lay in between. The V gene's germline CDR1 is SQVTM and CDR2 ANQGSEA. This CDR3 is CSVEDLTANEQFF. CDR3 sequence (DNA): TGCAGCGTTGAGGATTTGACTGCGAATGAGCAGTTCTTC.

There are many counts of this clonotype. This chain joins TRBV11-2 and TRBJ2-3; D not certain. Germline CDR1 reads SGHAT; CDR2 reads FQNNGV. This CDR3 is built from 13 residues. Between the trimmed V and J ends, which lost 5 bases and 2 bases, there was a span of 8 bases. The CDR3 region is CASSARNTDTQYF. In DNA, the CDR3 is TGTGCCAGCAGCGCTCGGAACACAGATACGCAGTATTTT. Combining the CDR3 with reference TRBV11-2 and TRBJ2-3 gives the whole variable domain EAGVAQSPRYKIIEKRQSVAFWCNPISGHATLYWYQQILGQGPKLLIQFQNNGVVDDSQLPKDRFSAERLKGVDSTLKIQPAKLEDSAVYLCASSARNTDTQYFGPGTRLTVL.

Here the CDR3 reads CASRRTSGGIYYNEQFF. The CDR3 DNA is TGTGCCAGCAGGAGGACTAGCGGGGGGATATACTACAATGAGCAGTTCTTC. V usage is TRBV2 and J usage is TRBJ2-1, with 14 bases fitting TRBD2. This CDR3 is built from 17 residues. V lost 6 bases and J lost 3; bases outside the gene matches: 7. CDR1 is SNHLY and CDR2 is FYNNEI in the germline V gene.

This clonotype occurred many times. The chain uses TRBV2 and TRBJ1-2; possibly TRBD1 for D (5 bases). The CDR3 runs 12 residues. In germline, CDR1 is SNHLY, CDR2 FYNNEI. V was clipped by 5 bases and J by 2 bases, with 6 bases between them. The CDR3 sequence is CASSQGNYGYTF. In DNA form, the CDR3 reads TGTGCCAGCAGTCAGGGAAACTATGGCTACACCTTC.

The chain is built from TRBV20-1 and TRBJ1-4; 7 nucleotides agree with TRBD1. The junction had 11 bases not matched to a gene; V was cut back by 5 bases and J by 8 bases. Germline-derived CDR1 and CDR2 are DFQATT and SNEGSKA (reference sequence). This CDR3 is 14 amino acids long. CDR3 protein: CSARGVTGAEKLFF. DNA for the CDR3: TGCAGTGCTCGAGGGGTAACAGGGGCGGAAAAACTGTTTTTT.

The sample holds many counts of this clonotype. The chain uses TRBV7-2 and TRBJ2-2; 9 positions match TRBD2. Germline CDR1 is SGHTA and CDR2 is FQGNSA. The trim removed 5 bases at V and 4 bases at J, leaving 8 bases unmatched. The CDR3 is made up of 16 amino acids. The CDR3 bases are TGTGCCAGCAGCGCCTTAGCGGGGGACCTCACCGGGGAGCTGTTTTTT. This codes for CASSALAGDLTGELFF.